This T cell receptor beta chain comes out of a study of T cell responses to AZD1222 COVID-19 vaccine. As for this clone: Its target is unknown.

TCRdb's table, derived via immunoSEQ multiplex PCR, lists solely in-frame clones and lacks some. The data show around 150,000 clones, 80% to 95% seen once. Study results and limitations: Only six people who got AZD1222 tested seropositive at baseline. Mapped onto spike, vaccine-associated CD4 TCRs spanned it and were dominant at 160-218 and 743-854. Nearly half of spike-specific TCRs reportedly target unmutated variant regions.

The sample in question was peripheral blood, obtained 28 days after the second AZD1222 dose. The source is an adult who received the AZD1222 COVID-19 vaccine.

DNA for the CDR3: TGTGCCAGCAGCATCACAGATACGCAGTATTTT. It specifies CASSITDTQYF. The genes are TRBV11-2 and TRBJ2-3; no firm D call. The germline V gene has CDR1 SGHAT and CDR2 FQNNGV. The V gene lost 5 bases and the J gene lost 2 bases, with 2 bases spanning the gap. This CDR3 has 11 residues.